This TCR beta chain was documented in a study of sequential checkpoint blockade in melanoma (dated by TCRdb to about 2019). At the level of the whole study: Using 1:1 randomization, the trial assigned patients either to first-line nivolumab followed by ipilimumab (arm A) or to ipilimumab followed by nivolumab (arm B). DNA from 91 pretreatment melanoma tumor samples was subjected to TCRbeta immunosequencing. Matched tumor biopsies were taken from 20 or so patients before treatment and at week 13, after single-agent nivolumab (arm A) or ipilimumab (arm B). Maintenance nivolumab was given following each of the two trial sequences. In about 80% of the matched pre- and post-treatment tumor biopsy pairs, both biopsies came from the same lesion. Beyond this particular receptor, the publication reports: Among patients in arm A, the nivolumab-first arm, pretreatment tumor TIL clonality was associated with response (P = .04). The model for predicting response that combines TCR metrics with mutation burden needs to be validated in larger, independent patient cohorts. Clinical benefit was about 30 times more likely to be achieved by patients whose tumor T-cell fraction and clonality increased by week 13. Tumor T-cell fraction and clonality were found to correlate with PD-L1 staining and CD8+ T-cell counts but not with mutational load. Small sample sizes and reduced statistical power limited the within-arm analyses of tumor T-cell fraction.

From the germline V gene, CDR1 is MNHGY and CDR2 is SAAAGT. Trimming accounts for 0 bases at V and 5 bases at J, while the number of junction bases matched to no gene is 2. The CDR3 holds 15 amino acids from the cysteine to the phenylalanine. This entry keeps only the CDR3 DNA: 45 bases, framed from base 1. The immunoSEQ Assay was used to immunosequence TCRbeta CDR3 regions from genomic DNA. Prior to high-throughput sequencing, genomic DNA was amplified by bias-controlled multiplex PCR. As for the original processing: To quantify the absolute abundance of each unique TCRbeta CDR3 region, the sequences were collapsed and filtered. Clonality, defined as 1 minus Pielou's evenness, was calculated using productive rearrangements only. Tumor T-cell fraction was calculated by normalizing TCRbeta template counts to usable DNA, which was estimated from several housekeeping genes. Clones with significantly greater frequencies in on-treatment versus baseline samples were identified using a previously published method. TCRdb holds this immuneACCESS table with in-frame rearrangements only. Some clones are missing; in checked studies, unresolved V genes explain under half, and the rest has no known cause. V and J calls and clone size are given by that table; D and trimming were obtained from the DNA. The sample profile shows 13,000 or so clones; roughly a quarter of them were found once. The ten biggest clones cover around 16% of the sample.

Read against the paper, the sample's treatment or condition label means: randomized to nivolumab then ipilimumab (arm A) or the reverse (arm B). None of the trial patients had been given prior DNA-damaging chemotherapy. The samples were obtained from melanoma patients enrolled in CheckMate 064, an open-label, randomized phase II trial testing sequential checkpoint blockade. Genomic DNA from formalin-fixed paraffin-embedded (FFPE) tissue samples served as the input for tumor TCR sequencing. Concerning this clone: Its target antigen remains unknown. No much larger clone is present one base from it, and per-base qualities are unavailable.

The V and J genes are TRBV6-8 and TRBJ2-1; 9 central nucleotides agree with TRBD1. The source is a human donor with melanoma. This material consisted of tumor tissue (inferred from file names), taken from a patient given nivolumab and ipilimumab in sequence. The CDR3 protein sequence reads: CASSYSGQGNNEQFF. The nucleotide sequence is given as TGTGCCAGCAGTTACTCGGGACAGGGAAACAATGAGCAGTTCTTC.